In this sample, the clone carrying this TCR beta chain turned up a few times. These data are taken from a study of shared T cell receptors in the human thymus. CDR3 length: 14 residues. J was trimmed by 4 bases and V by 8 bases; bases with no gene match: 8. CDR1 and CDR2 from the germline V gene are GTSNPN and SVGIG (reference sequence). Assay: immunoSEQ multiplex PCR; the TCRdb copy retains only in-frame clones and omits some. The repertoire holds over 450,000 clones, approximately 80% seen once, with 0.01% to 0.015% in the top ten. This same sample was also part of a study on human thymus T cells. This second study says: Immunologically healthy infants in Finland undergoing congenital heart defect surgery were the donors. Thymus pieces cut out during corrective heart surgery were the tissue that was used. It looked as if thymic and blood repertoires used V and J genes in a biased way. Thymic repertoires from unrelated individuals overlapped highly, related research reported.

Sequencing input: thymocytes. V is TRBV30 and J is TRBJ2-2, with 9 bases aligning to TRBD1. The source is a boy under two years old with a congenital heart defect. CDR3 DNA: TGTGCCCGCGCCGGGACAGGGACCACCGGGGAGCTGTTTTTT. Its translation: CARAGTGTTGELFF.